Below, 25 T cell receptor beta chains from the same sample are listed, as sequenced in a study of blood T cells in healthy people across ages. Combining a sample-barcoded 5' primer with a J-beta primer mix, a second PCR ran for about 7 to 12 cycles. Using its own MiXCR run on the 5' RACE reads, TCRdb lists one record per CDR3 protein. The sample lists approximately 1,700,000 distinct CDR3 sequences; around 42% were seen once. The sample was blood. Receptors were obtained from a human donor in good health.

The chain employs TRBV7-2 and TRBJ1-2; no firm D call. V dropped 1 base and J dropped 4 bases, with 19 bases sitting between them. Germline CDR1 reads SGHTA; CDR2 reads FQGNSA. This CDR3 has 17 residues. CDR3 amino acids: CASSLGWGTDGPYGYTF. CDR3 bases: TGTGCCAGCAGCTTAGGTTGGGGAACCGACGGGCCCTATGGCTACACCTTC.

This clonotype was counted between two and nine times. The chain couples TRBV4-3 to TRBJ1-2, with 7 positions matching TRBD1. Germline lookup yields CDR1 LGHNA and CDR2 YSLEER. Trimming took 0 bases from V and 2 from J; bases not matched to a gene: 9. This CDR3 has 17 residues. CDR3 region: CASSQDRRQGANYGYTF. CDR3 sequence (DNA): TGCGCCAGCAGCCAAGATAGGAGACAGGGAGCCAACTATGGCTACACCTTC.

V usage is TRBV20-1 and J usage is TRBJ2-5; D perhaps matches TRBD2 (5 bases). The length of the CDR3 is 13 residues. With 0 bases removed from V and 5 bases from J, the gap between germline ends came to 10 bases. Germline CDR1 is DFQATT and CDR2 is SNEGSKA (reference sequence). The CDR3 region is CSARDPRGETQYF. CDR3 in DNA: TGCAGTGCTAGAGATCCCCGCGGGGAGACCCAGTACTTC.

This clonotype was observed a few times. The gene calls are TRBV20-1 and TRBJ1-2; a weak D match, TRBD1 (6 bases). The CDR3 is 17 residues long. The germline V gene encodes CDR1 DFQATT and CDR2 SNEGSKA (reference sequence). Deletions cut 0 bases from V and 8 bases from J, with 25 bases between. The CDR3 DNA reads TGCAGTGCTAGAGATCTCGGACAGAGAAGCCTGATGGAAGGCTACACCTTC. Residues: CSARDLGQRSLMEGYTF.

The rearrangement links TRBV5-1 to TRBJ2-1; D call uncertain. Germline loops: CDR1 SGHRS, CDR2 YFSETQ. The CDR3 is 13 amino acids. Trimming left V 3 bases short and J 10 bases short, with 14 bases between. CDR3 in amino acids: CASSSFPGIEQFF. As DNA, the CDR3 is TGCGCCAGCAGCTCCTTCCCCGGAATCGAGCAGTTCTTC.

In its sample, this clonotype was seen a few times. The chain joins TRBV7-9 to TRBJ1-2; maybe TRBD1 (5 bases). Trimming shortened V by 2 bases and J by 8 bases, and 21 bases separated the two germline ends. The CDR3 consists of 16 residues. CDR1 and CDR2 (germline): SEHNR, FQNEAQ (reference sequence). CDR3 sequence reads: CASSLPVDMGPKGYTF. The CDR3 DNA reads as TGTGCCAGCAGCTTACCGGTGGATATGGGGCCGAAAGGCTACACCTTC. Together with reference TRBV7-9 and TRBJ1-2, the CDR3 gives the full variable domain: DTGVSQNPRHKITKRGQNVTFRCDPISEHNRLYWYRQTLGQGPEFLTYFQNEAQLEKSRLLSDRFSAERPKGSFSTLEIQRTEQGDSAMYLCASSLPVDMGPKGYTFGSGTRLTVV.

The chain employs TRBV7-3 and TRBJ2-3, with 12 bases that match TRBD2. The germline V gene has CDR1 SGHTA and CDR2 FQGTGA. There are 17 residues in the CDR3. J was trimmed by 1 base and V by 4 bases; bases with no gene match: 6. The CDR3 bases are TGTGCCAGCAGCTCTCAGACTAGCGGGGGAGGCACAGATACGCAGTATTTT. As protein: CASSSQTSGGGTDTQYF.

V gene TRBV9 combines with J gene TRBJ1-2; D gene uncertain. The V and J ends lost 3 bases and 8 bases respectively, with 11 bases between them. The CDR3 spans 12 residues. Germline assignment: CDR1 SGDLS and CDR2 YYNGEE. CDR3 amino acids: CASSDRRGGYTF. The CDR3 coding sequence is TGTGCCAGCAGCGATAGGAGAGGCGGCTACACCTTC.

This clonotype was picked up one time. The rearrangement uses TRBV6-2 or TRBV6-3 and TRBJ2-7, with D possibly TRBD1 on 5 matching bases. The V gene lost 7 bases and the J gene lost 2 bases, with 12 bases spanning the gap. Germline loops: CDR1 MNHEY, CDR2 SVGEGT. This CDR3 comprises 13 residues. The CDR3 sequence is CASMEQGPYEQYF. The DNA for the CDR3 is TGTGCCAGCATGGAGCAGGGCCCCTACGAGCAGTACTTC.

The chain combines TRBV7-2 with TRBJ2-4; TRBD2 matches at 10 bases. The end of the DNA is better explained by TRBJ2-7, so the J call may be wrong. The CDR3 loop spans 15 amino acids. CDR1 is SGHTA and CDR2 is FQGNSA in the germline V gene. This CDR3 reads CASSWGLARFYEQYF. CDR3 DNA: TGTGCCAGCAGCTGGGGACTAGCGAGATTTTACGAGCAGTACTTC.

This clonotype was counted between two and nine times. This chain connects TRBV20-1 to TRBJ1-2; tentative D call: TRBD1 (6 bases). Germline loops: CDR1 DFQATT, CDR2 SNEGSKA (reference sequence). The CDR3 has 12 amino acids. As DNA, the CDR3 is TGCGGGAGGGACCAGGGGACCTATGGCTACACCTTC. It codes for CGRDQGTYGYTF.

This chain connects TRBV7-2 to TRBJ1-2; a weak D match, TRBD1 (6 bases). Per germline, CDR1 SGHTA and CDR2 FQGNSA. V dropped 7 bases and J dropped 2 bases, with 14 bases sitting between them. This CDR3 has 14 residues. In nucleotides, the CDR3 is TGTGCCAGCATAATCCAGGGGTCAAACTATGGCTACACCTTC. As protein: CASIIQGSNYGYTF.

The chain joins TRBV2 to TRBJ2-7; the D is unclear. Germline V lookup: CDR1 SNHLY, CDR2 FYNNEI. CDR3 length equals 15 residues. V lost 7 bases and J 7 bases, leaving 23 bases between the germline ends. The CDR3 region is CASMDLGISNNEQYF. CDR3 bases: TGTGCCAGCATGGATTTGGGAATTTCTAACAATGAGCAGTACTTC.

The chain couples TRBV6-2 or TRBV6-3 to TRBJ2-1, with TRBD1 matching 7 bases. V was clipped by 6 bases and J by 12 bases; unmatched bases: 5. The CDR3 is 11 amino acids. CDR1 and CDR2 (germline): MNHEY, SVGEGT. CDR3 in amino acids: CASRTGFGQFF. In DNA, the CDR3 is TGTGCCAGCAGGACAGGGTTCGGGCAGTTCTTC.

This clonotype was observed a handful of times. J is TRBJ2-7 and V is TRBV14, with a weak D call TRBD1 (5 bases). The V gene lost 5 bases and the J gene lost 2 bases, with 10 bases spanning the gap. Germline V gene data show CDR1 as SGHDN and CDR2 as FVKESK. CDR3 size: 13 residues. The CDR3 DNA is TGTGCCAGCAGCTATTTACAGGCCTACGAGCAGTACTTC. Its protein product is CASSYLQAYEQYF.

The table lists this clonotype with a count of one. The V gene is TRBV4-1, the J gene TRBJ2-5, with D possibly being TRBD1 or TRBD2 (5 bases each). Germline V gene data show CDR1 as MGHRA and CDR2 as YSYEKL. This CDR3 is built from 16 residues. With 4 bases removed from V and 5 bases from J, the gap between germline ends came to 20 bases. The CDR3 bases are TGCGCCAGCAGCCCGGATCTGACAGACTGGAGGGAGACCCAGTACTTC. It codes for CASSPDLTDWRETQYF.

CDR3 protein: CASSYSGRGSYNEQFF. The CDR3 region has the DNA TGTGCCAGCAGTTACTCCGGCAGGGGATCCTACAATGAGCAGTTCTTC. The chain couples TRBV6-2 or TRBV6-3 to TRBJ2-1, with a tentative D call TRBD1 (6 bases). V gave up 0 bases and J gave up 1 base, with 10 bases separating them. The CDR3 contains 16 residues. Per germline, CDR1 MNHEY and CDR2 SVGEGT.

The chain uses TRBV6-5 and TRBJ2-5; D perhaps matches TRBD2 (8 bases). The germline gives CDR1 MNHEY, CDR2 SVGAGI. Deletions cut 2 bases from V and 9 bases from J, with 16 bases between. CDR3 length equals 14 residues. The CDR3 coding sequence is TGTGCCAGCAGTTACGAGGGGGCCGGGAGGGCCCAGTACTTC. It yields the protein CASSYEGAGRAQYF.

This clonotype has a handful of counts. Germline and junction disagree at one end, which may indicate a read error. This chain joins TRBV5-1 and TRBJ1-2; TRBD1 might be the D (5 bases). This CDR3 region has 15 residues. Germline V gene sequence: CDR1 SGHRS, CDR2 YFSETQ. The CDR3 nucleotides read TGCGCCAGCAGCTACATGGGGACCCTCGACTATGGCTGCACCTTC. It specifies CASSYMGTLDYGCTF.

With respect to this clonotype: A much larger clone differs by one base, so this may be a read error. The chain joins TRBV7-2 to TRBJ2-1; the D gene is possibly TRBD2 (6 bases). Germline CDR1 is SGHTA and CDR2 is FQGNSA. The CDR3 is 14 residues long. The CDR3 bases are TGTGCCGGCAGCCCCGGGGACTTCTACAATGAGCAGTTCTTC. Translation gives CAGSPGDFYNEQFF.

As for this clonotype: It may be a read error: a sequence one base away is much more abundant. The genes are TRBV5-1 and TRBJ2-4, with unresolved D. This CDR3 comprises 13 residues. The V gene's germline CDR1 is SGHRS and CDR2 YFSETQ. Trimming took off 5 bases at V and 13 bases at J, with 19 bases between the two ends. CDR3 amino acids: CASRVSPQDTQYF. The CDR3 coding sequence is TGCGCCAGCAGGGTGAGTCCCCAGGATACCCAGTACTTC.

The sample holds a few counts of this clonotype. CDR3 region: CASRRDREGTQYF. The CDR3 DNA is TGCGCCAGCAGGCGGGACAGGGAGGGGACCCAGTACTTC. This chain connects TRBV5-1 to TRBJ2-5; TRBD1 agrees at 9 bases. The CDR3 runs 13 residues. Losses at the gene ends were 5 bases for V and 7 bases for J; bases not matched to a gene: 6. Germline-derived CDR1 and CDR2 are SGHRS and YFSETQ.

The table lists this clonotype with a few counts. A much more abundant neighbour one base away suggests this may be a read error. The chain combines TRBV5-1 with TRBJ2-7; possible D gene TRBD1, 5 bases. This CDR3 has 14 amino acids. The ends were cut back, 0 bases at V and 0 bases at J, with 7 bases in the middle. Looked up from germline, CDR1 is SGHRS and CDR2 is YFSETQ. In DNA, the CDR3 is TGCGCCAGCAGCTTGGAGACAGTCTCCTACGAGCAGTACTTC. This translates into CASSLETVSYEQYF.

The rearrangement uses TRBV7-3 and TRBJ1-1, with TRBD1 matching 9 bases. This CDR3 contains 12 residues. Germline V gives CDR1 SGHTA, CDR2 FQGTGA. Trimming cost V 5 bases and J 8 bases; bases outside gene matches: 3. CDR3 bases: TGTGCCAGCAGCGCCGGGACAGGGGAAGCTTTCTTT. It codes for CASSAGTGEAFF.

The chain recombines TRBV7-3 with TRBJ2-1; no firm D call. The CDR3 consists of 15 residues. In germline, CDR1 is SGHTA, CDR2 FQGTGA. V lost 5 bases, J lost 4 bases, and 15 bases lay in between. The CDR3 DNA sequence: TGTGCCAGCAGCCCCGCGGCAGGCCTTTACAATGAGCAGTTCTTC. This sequence encodes CASSPAAGLYNEQFF.